The entry below describes one T cell receptor beta chain. Its specific antigen is unknown. Base qualities were left out, and no much larger clone turns up one base away. TCRbeta CDR3 regions were amplified from genomic DNA using the immunoSEQ Assay, a bias-controlled multiplex PCR. Processing in the source paper ran as follows. The number of nucleated cells in each sample was estimated by amplification of reference gene primers within the assay. Sequence reads were collapsed and filtered to measure the absolute abundance of every unique TCRbeta CDR3 rearrangement. For each sample, productive Simpson clonality was calculated as the square root of Simpson's diversity index over productive rearrangements. The table was pulled from immuneACCESS by TCRdb, which kept in-frame rearrangements only. Such tables lose some clones; where checked, under half of the loss comes from unresolved V genes, and the rest has no known cause. Clone size and the V and J calls come from that table; the DNA yielded D and trimming. The sample table shows roughly 200,000 clones, and 80% to 90% are seen once. The top ten constitute 2.5% to 3.5% of the sample.

This specimen comes from a study of blood T cell repertoires in COVID-19 (dated by TCRdb to between 2020 and 2021). As for the study more broadly: The collaborator samples originated in the United States, Italy and Spain and spanned the acute and convalescent phases of COVID-19. The material from the prospective study consisted of cDNA or gDNA derived from T cells, B-cell-depleted T cells, or PBMCs. The dataset comprised deeply sampled blood TCRbeta repertoires from subjects exposed to, actively infected with, or recovered from COVID-19. The repertoires were released in a freely available public database intended as a resource for research on the immune response to SARS-CoV-2. The samples were drawn from two sources: the first 160 participants of the ongoing ImmuneRACE study, and 1,000 to 1,500 subjects contributed by 6 global collaborators. Sample metadata almost always included a de-identified subject ID, COVID-19 status, age in years and sex. Where available, HLA class I and class II types were taken from metadata supplied by the sample provider and were not determined by assay-based typing. Overall study results and their limits: How much clinical and demographic metadata was included differed by source and by participant, and the metadata was provided uncurated.

Trimming costs V 2 bases and J 0 bases, and their ends lie 5 bases apart. The germline V gene yields KGHSH for CDR1 and LQKENI for CDR2. The CDR3 runs 14 residues from the cysteine to the phenylalanine. Only the CDR3 part of the read is kept: 42 bases, read in frame from the first base. The collaborating institutions used their own protocols to collect whole blood in K2EDTA tubes. For TCRbeta analysis, collaborators shipped samples in one of three forms: frozen whole blood, isolated PBMCs, or DNA extracted from either of those sample types. The chain is encoded by TRBV18 joined to TRBJ1-3, with a weak D call of TRBD1 (5 bases match). The receptor was derived from a man aged 60 to 75 with acute or convalescent COVID-19. Sequences were obtained from peripheral blood. The CDR3 sequence is CASSPDSSGNTIYF. The DNA sequence is as follows: TGTGCCAGCTCACCAGACAGCTCTGGAAACACCATATATTTT.